This TCR beta chain was identified in a study of cytomegalovirus exposure and HLA in healthy donors. The PCR used 60 Vbeta and 13 Jbeta primers. Only in-frame clones appear in the TCRdb table, and some are missing; sequencing was by immunoSEQ multiplex PCR. Its clone listing holds about 160,000 clones. CDR1 and CDR2 (germline): MNHNY, SVGAGI (reference sequence). After removal of 6 bases from V and 8 bases from J, the junction contained 13 bases not matched to a gene. This CDR3 spans 15 amino acids. The chain has TRBV6-6 and TRBJ1-2, with 9 bases aligning to TRBD1. The sequenced sample was PBMCs. The TCR originated in a woman aged 60-70 years in good health and CMV-seronegative. DNA of the CDR3: TGTGCCAGCAGACCAAACCTAACAGGGGGCCGAGGCTACACCTTC. Translating it yields CASRPNLTGGRGYTF.